This T cell receptor (beta chain) was captured by sequencing in a study of vaccination effects on CD4 cells after COVID-19. On the study more broadly: The participants, recipients of two vaccine doses, got either BNT162b2 or mRNA-1273.

Repertoires were generated with immunoSEQ multiplex PCR, while TCRdb's copy carries only in-frame clones and drops some. The sample has approximately 76,000 clones, 78% seen once. General observations from the study: In vaccinees who were healthy, merely 1 out of 255 vaccine-induced clones cross-reacted with common cold coronaviruses.

ViraFEST assay sequencing came after antigen-specific CD4+ T cells were expanded with viral peptide pools. When around 9 days of culture had elapsed, CD4+ T cells were isolated. In the vaccine recipients, nucleocapsid antibodies were negative and there was no prior SARS-CoV-2 infection. Each well held some 2 million PBMC cultured with around 9.2 ug/ml peptides and 10 IU/ml IL-2. Days 3 and 7 saw half the medium replaced with IL-2 medium. Germline loops: CDR1 LNHDA, CDR2 SQIVND (reference sequence). Trimming took 3 bases from V and 4 from J, leaving 4 bases between them. There are 13 residues in the CDR3. A remark on this clone: Its target is not known.

Material: CD4+ T cells from PBMCs cultured with SARS-CoV-2 spike peptides, obtained before COVID-19 vaccination. The clonotype originates from a human donor who received a COVID-19 vaccine. V and J are TRBV19 and TRBJ2-6; D is unclear. CDR3 sequence: CASSMGGANVLTF. DNA for the CDR3: TGTGCCAGTAGTATGGGGGGGGCCAACGTCCTGACTTTC.